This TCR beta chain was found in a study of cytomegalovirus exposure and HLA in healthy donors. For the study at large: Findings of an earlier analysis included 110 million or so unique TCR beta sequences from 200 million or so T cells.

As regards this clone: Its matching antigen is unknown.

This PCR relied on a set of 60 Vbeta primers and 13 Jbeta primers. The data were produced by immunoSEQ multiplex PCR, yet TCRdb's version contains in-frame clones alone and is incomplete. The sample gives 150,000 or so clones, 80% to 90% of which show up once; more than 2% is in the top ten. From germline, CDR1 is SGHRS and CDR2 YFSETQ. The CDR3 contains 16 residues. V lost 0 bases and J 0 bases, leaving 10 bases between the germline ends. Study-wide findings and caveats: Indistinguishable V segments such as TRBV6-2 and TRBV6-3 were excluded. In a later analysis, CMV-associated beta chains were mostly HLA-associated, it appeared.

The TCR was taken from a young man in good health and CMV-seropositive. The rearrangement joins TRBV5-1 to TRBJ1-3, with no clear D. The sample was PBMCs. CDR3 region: CASSLGTSSSGNTIYF. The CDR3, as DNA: TGCGCCAGCAGCTTGGGGACTTCCAGCTCTGGAAACACCATATATTTT.